This T cell receptor beta chain is from a study of cytomegalovirus exposure and HLA in healthy donors. Study-wide findings and caveats: TCR beta sequences reportedly predicted most subjects' HLA-A and HLA-B alleles accurately.

A word on this clone: The antigen remains undetermined.

The PCR used 60 Vbeta and 13 Jbeta primers. TCRdb's copy holds only in-frame clones and misses some; the assay was immunoSEQ multiplex PCR. The sample yields some 130,000 clones, 70% to 90% seen once. V shed 3 bases and J 4 bases; nucleotides not matched to a gene: 5. CDR3 length: 14 residues. Germline V CDR1 and CDR2: MGHRA, YSYEKL. This receptor was obtained from a boy aged 5-17 years in good health and CMV-seronegative. Material for sequencing was PBMCs. The rearrangement links TRBV4-1 to TRBJ2-7; 8 bases are a match to TRBD1. CDR3 loop: CASSQDRVWYEQYF. In DNA, the CDR3 is TGCGCCAGCAGCCAGGACAGGGTATGGTACGAGCAGTACTTC.